Below, 26 T cell receptor beta chains from the same sample are listed, as sequenced in a study of T cell responses to AZD1222 COVID-19 vaccine (dated by TCRdb to 2020 to 2022). To prepare the library, the immunoSEQ multiplex PCR assay was applied. Here the immuneACCESS table is served through TCRdb, limited to in-frame sequences with V and J called. Missing clones are a known gap in these copies; in checked studies unresolved V genes cover under half, and the rest lacks a known reason. This sample holds 80,000 to 100,000 clones; around 92% were observed only once. The ten largest clones represent around 2.8% of the sample. The time point label, as the study defines it: baseline before first vaccination. Reading the label with the study, this specimen's treatment or condition is: meningococcal conjugate vaccine given as trial control. The starting material was peripheral blood, obtained on day 0 of MenACWY control vaccination. Receptors originate from an adult in good health.

The rearrangement uses TRBV14 and TRBJ1-3; D is ambiguous. CDR1 and CDR2 (germline): SGHDN, FVKESK. V lost 4 bases, J lost 7 bases, and 14 bases lay in between. The CDR3 runs to 14 residues. CDR3 residues: CASSLLGPGNTIYF. The CDR3 DNA reads as TGTGCCAGCAGCCTCCTCGGTCCCGGGAACACCATATATTTT.

The gene calls are TRBV2 and TRBJ1-5; no clear D. Germline V gene data show CDR1 as SNHLY and CDR2 as FYNNEI. CDR3 length: 13 residues. V was trimmed by 1 base and J by 2 bases, leaving 3 bases between them. This CDR3 reads CASSEEGNQPQHF. The DNA for the CDR3 is TGTGCCAGCAGTGAAGAGGGCAATCAGCCCCAGCATTTT.

This sequence joins TRBV12-5 and TRBJ2-7; D is undetermined. This CDR3 region has 12 residues. V lost 2 bases, J lost 6 bases, and 8 bases lay in between. The germline V gene has CDR1 LGHNT and CDR2 FRNRAP. CDR3 nucleotides: TGTGCTAGTGGTTTGTCCCTGGGCGAGCAGTACTTC. This codes for CASGLSLGEQYF.

The gene calls are TRBV9 and TRBJ2-2; either TRBD1 or TRBD2 may supply D (6 bases each). Germline V lookup: CDR1 SGDLS, CDR2 YYNGEE. With 0 bases removed from V and 4 bases from J, the gap between germline ends came to 7 bases. The length of the CDR3 is 14 residues. The CDR3 is CASSVEGGTGELFF. CDR3 nucleotides: TGTGCCAGCAGCGTAGAGGGGGGCACCGGGGAGCTGTTTTTT.

The rearrangement uses TRBV3-1 (or the pseudogene TRBV3-2) and TRBJ2-5, with D perhaps assigned TRBD1 or TRBD2 (5 bases each). There are 14 residues in the CDR3. Germline V CDR1 and CDR2: LGHDT, YNNKEL (reference sequence). Trimming stripped 6 bases from V and 0 bases from J, with 11 bases between. The CDR3 is CASSPGAYQETQYF. The CDR3 DNA reads TGTGCCAGCAGTCCCGGGGCTTACCAAGAGACCCAGTACTTC.

The chain uses TRBV2 and TRBJ1-5, with 10 bases that match TRBD1. J gave up 7 bases and V 5 bases, and 5 bases lay outside the gene matches. The CDR3 spans 14 residues. Germline CDR1 and CDR2: SNHLY and FYNNEI. CDR3 nucleotide sequence: TGTGCCAGCAGTCCGACAGGGGGCCGGCAGCCCCAGCATTTT. Amino acid sequence: CASSPTGGRQPQHF.

This chain links TRBV2 with TRBJ1-1; 8 nucleotides align to TRBD1. The CDR3 sequence is 18 residues long. J gave up 3 bases and V 7 bases, and 19 bases lay outside the gene matches. Germline CDR1 and CDR2: SNHLY and FYNNEI. DNA of the CDR3: TGTGCCAGCAAAATGAGGACAGGGACAAGACTAGAGGACACTGAAGCTTTCTTT. Its protein is CASKMRTGTRLEDTEAFF.

This clone was observed once. The CDR3 DNA follows: TGTGCCAGCAGTTACGGGACTAGCAACAATGAGCAGTTCTTC. This codes for CASSYGTSNNEQFF. The rearrangement joins TRBV6-6 to TRBJ2-1; 9 bases are shared with TRBD2. This CDR3 has 14 amino acids. V lost 2 bases and J lost 5; bases outside the gene matches: 1. The germline CDR1 and CDR2 sequences are MNHNY and SVGAGI (reference sequence).

V is TRBV6-5 and J is TRBJ2-7, with D perhaps TRBD2 (7 bases). Germline CDR1 MNHEY, CDR2 SVGAGI. This CDR3 comprises 13 residues. V lost 4 bases and J 6 bases, leaving 13 bases between the germline ends. The CDR3 DNA follows: TGTGCCAGCAGTTCGGCGGGGGCGGCCGAGCAGTACTTC. Amino acid sequence: CASSSAGAAEQYF.

DNA of the CDR3: TGTGCCAGCAGCTTAATAGGACCCTCGAACACTGAAGCTTTCTTT. Translating gives CASSLIGPSNTEAFF. The chain employs TRBV7-2 and TRBJ1-1; D uncertain. This CDR3 region has 15 residues. CDR1 and CDR2 from the germline V gene are SGHTA and FQGNSA. V dropped 2 bases and J dropped 1 base, with 11 bases sitting between them. The full variable domain, rest sourced from reference TRBV7-2 and TRBJ1-1, is GAGVSQSPSNKVTEKGKDVELRCDPISGHTALYWYRQSLGQGLEFLIYFQGNSAPDKSGLPSDRFSAERTGGSVSTLTIQRTQQEDSAVYLCASSLIGPSNTEAFFGQGTRLTVV.

The rearrangement uses TRBV19 and TRBJ2-5; D remains ambiguous. The CDR3 has 13 amino acids. Germline CDR1 LNHDA, CDR2 SQIVND (reference sequence). With 4 bases removed from V and 4 bases from J, the gap between germline ends came to 10 bases. Here the CDR3 DNA reads TGTGCCAGTAGTACGGTTGCGAGAGAGACCCAGTACTTC. It specifies CASSTVARETQYF.

The J gene is TRBJ1-1, the V gene TRBV18, with D perhaps TRBD1 (5 bases). This CDR3 is built from 13 residues. CDR1 is KGHSH and CDR2 is LQKENI in the germline V gene. Trimming removed 1 base at V and 11 bases at J, with 14 bases between. The CDR3 nucleotides are TGTGCCAGCTCACCACAGAGGGACGCTTGGGCTTTCTTT. Translating it yields CASSPQRDAWAFF. Using reference TRBV18 and TRBJ1-1 for the parts outside the CDR3, the full variable domain is NAGVMQNPRHLVRRRGQEARLRCSPMKGHSHVYWYRQLPEEGLKFMVYLQKENIIDESGMPKERFSAEFPKEGPSILRIQQVVRGDSAAYFCASSPQRDAWAFFGQGTRLTVV.

CDR3 protein: CASSRSPTGVYEQYF. CDR3 DNA sequence: TGTGCCAGCAGTCGGAGTCCGACAGGGGTCTACGAGCAGTACTTC. The V gene is TRBV27, the J gene TRBJ2-7, with TRBD1 matching 8 bases. The V and J ends lost 5 bases and 3 bases, in that order; junction bases with no gene match: 9. Germline V gives CDR1 MNHEY, CDR2 SMNVEV (reference sequence). The CDR3 spans 15 residues.

The chain combines TRBV3-1 (or the pseudogene TRBV3-2) with TRBJ1-2; a weak D match, TRBD1 (6 bases). The V gene lost 0 bases and the J gene lost 4 bases, with 9 bases spanning the gap. The CDR3 contains 14 residues. Germline CDR1 reads LGHDT; CDR2 reads YNNKEL (reference sequence). CDR3 in DNA: TGTGCCAGCAGCCAAGACAGGGGCGGCTATGGCTACACCTTC. Protein product: CASSQDRGGYGYTF.

CDR3 in amino acids: CASSQGRAGGELFF. In DNA, the CDR3 is TGCGCCAGCAGTCAAGGAAGGGCGGGCGGGGAGCTGTTTTTT. The chain employs TRBV23-1 and TRBJ2-2; weak D call: TRBD2 (5 bases). TRBV23-1 is given ORF status, its function remaining uncertain. The CDR3 extends over 14 amino acids. Trimming removed 2 bases at V and 7 bases at J, with 11 bases between.

This rearrangement joins TRBV3-1 (or the pseudogene TRBV3-2) to TRBJ1-5; a weak D match, TRBD1 (6 bases). The CDR3 totals 16 residues. V dropped 0 bases and J dropped 5 bases, with 14 bases sitting between them. Germline CDR1 is LGHDT and CDR2 is YNNKEL (reference sequence). The CDR3 nucleotides are TGTGCCAGCAGCCAAGACGTGGGCCAGGGGCATCAGCCCCAGCATTTT. This sequence encodes CASSQDVGQGHQPQHF.

The chain recombines TRBV2 with TRBJ2-5, with D maybe TRBD1 (7 bases). Trimming left V 6 bases short and J 1 base short, with 27 bases between. The CDR3 consists of 19 residues. The germline V gene encodes CDR1 SNHLY and CDR2 FYNNEI. CDR3 region: CASSYGTQGGHPLQETQYF. Here the CDR3 DNA reads TGTGCCAGCAGCTACGGAACTCAGGGGGGTCACCCCCTCCAAGAGACCCAGTACTTC. The full variable domain, in which reference TRBV2 and TRBJ2-5 provide the parts outside the CDR3, is EPEVTQTPSHQVTQMGQEVILRCVPISNHLYFYWYRQILGQKVEFLVSFYNNEISEKSEIFDDQFSVERPDGSNFTLKIRSTKLEDSAMYFCASSYGTQGGHPLQETQYFGPGTRLLVL.

J is TRBJ2-3 and V is TRBV29-1, with D perhaps matching TRBD2 (6 bases). Trimming left V 3 bases short and J 5 bases short, with 12 bases between. CDR1 is SQVTM, CDR2 ANQGSEA, per germline. This CDR3 has 13 residues. The CDR3 sequence: CSVDNRLVDTQYF. As DNA, the CDR3 is TGCAGCGTTGACAACCGACTAGTAGATACGCAGTATTTT.

J is TRBJ1-1 and V is TRBV30; unclear D gene. V dropped 0 bases and J dropped 1 base, with 9 bases sitting between them. CDR3 size: 14 residues. Germline-derived CDR1 and CDR2 are GTSNPN and SVGIG (reference sequence). DNA of the CDR3: TGTGCCTGGAGTGTACGGGCAAGGAACACTGAAGCTTTCTTT. Protein: CAWSVRARNTEAFF.

The chain recombines TRBV30 with TRBJ1-6; D gene uncertain. V was shortened by 0 bases and J by 0 bases, with 6 bases between the two germline ends. CDR3 length: 15 residues. Germline loops: CDR1 GTSNPN, CDR2 SVGIG (reference sequence). The CDR3 reads CAWSVWGSYNSPLHF. The CDR3 DNA follows: TGTGCCTGGAGTGTATGGGGCTCCTATAATTCACCCCTCCACTTT. The full variable domain, rest sourced from reference TRBV30 and TRBJ1-6, is SQTIHQWPATLVQPVGSPLSLECTVEGTSNPNLYWYRQAAGRGLQLLFYSVGIGQISSEVPQNLSASRPQDRQFILSSKKLLLSDSGFYLCAWSVWGSYNSPLHFGNGTRLTVT.

This clone has only one observation. The V call is TRBV7-9, the J call TRBJ2-3, with TRBD2 matching over 12 bases. The CDR3 runs to 16 residues. Germline CDR1 SEHNR, CDR2 FQNEAQ (reference sequence). V lost 8 bases, J lost 3 bases, and 9 bases stayed unmatched. CDR3 in amino acids: CASPIELAGGTDTQYF. CDR3 DNA sequence: TGTGCCAGCCCGATAGAACTAGCGGGGGGTACAGATACGCAGTATTTT.

This clone has a handful of counts. J is TRBJ2-7 and V is TRBV11-2; tentatively, D is TRBD1 or TRBD2 (5 bases each). Germline CDR1 reads SGHAT; CDR2 reads FQNNGV. This CDR3 is 15 amino acids long. V was trimmed by 0 bases and J by 3 bases, leaving 12 bases between them. CDR3 nucleotides: TGTGCCAGCAGCTTAGAGGGGGTTGGAGTCTACGAGCAGTACTTC. It is translated as CASSLEGVGVYEQYF.

The chain links TRBV19 to TRBJ2-2, with 8 positions matching TRBD1. The CDR3 extends over 13 amino acids. Germline V gene sequence: CDR1 LNHDA, CDR2 SQIVND (reference sequence). J lost 13 bases, V lost 5 bases, and 9 bases had no gene match. CDR3 in DNA: TGTGCCAGTAGTGTCCAGGGGGCAGTGGGGCTGTTTTTT. This translates into CASSVQGAVGLFF.

CDR3 coding DNA: TGTGCCAGCAGTGGTAATTACGAGCAGTACTTC. This gives the protein CASSGNYEQYF. The chain employs TRBV12-3 or TRBV12-4 and TRBJ2-7, with D hard to call. This CDR3 spans 11 amino acids. V was shortened by 5 bases and J by 4 bases, with 6 bases between the two germline ends.

This clone was seen only a few times. The DNA for the CDR3 is TGTGCCAGCAGCTTATCCCCTAACTATGGCTACACCTTC. Amino acid sequence: CASSLSPNYGYTF. J is TRBJ1-2 and V is TRBV11-3; D remains ambiguous. The V and J ends lost 2 bases and 0 bases respectively, with 4 bases between them. The CDR3 totals 13 residues. The germline gives CDR1 SGHNT, CDR2 YENEEA.

This rearrangement joins TRBV6-5 to TRBJ1-1, with D unresolved. This CDR3 contains 12 residues. Trimming pared 7 bases from V and 9 bases from J, leaving 15 bases between. Germline assignment: CDR1 MNHEY and CDR2 SVGAGI. The CDR3 DNA is TGTGCCAGCACCCAAGGAGCTGGAAAAGCTTTCTTT. As protein: CASTQGAGKAFF.